Listed below are T cell receptor beta chains from one sample, sequenced in a study of cytomegalovirus exposure and HLA in healthy donors. The table came from immunoSEQ multiplex PCR; TCRdb's copy has only in-frame clones and leaves some out. Among 65,000 to 80,000 clones listed, over 70% were seen once. Sequenced: PBMCs. The receptors originated from a man between 40 and 49 years old in good health and CMV-seropositive. Each CDR3 is given with its conserved first and last residue. D genes are given only for firm matches. Part of the rows lack a size; the others show once, few, many or a class for expanded clones.

cdr3_nt	cdr3_aa	d_call	v_call	j_call	clone_size
TGTGCCAGCAGTGAGCTAGCGGGAGGGGAAGGGACCCAGTACTTC	CASSELAGGEGTQYF	TRBD2	TRBV2	TRBJ2-5	.
TGCGCCAGCAGCTCACAGGGAAATGAGCAGTTCTTC	CASSSQGNEQFF	.	TRBV5-1	TRBJ2-1	.
TGCAGCGTTAGGAAAAAAGCGACGGCCTACGAGCAGTACTTC	CSVRKKATAYEQYF	.	TRBV29-1	TRBJ2-7	.
TGTGCCAGCAGCTTAGCGGAGCGGGAGGTCGCAGATACGCAGTATTTT	CASSLAEREVADTQYF	TRBD2	TRBV7-6	TRBJ2-3	.
TGCGCCAGCAGCCAAACGGACGGGAATAATGAAAAACTGTTTTTT	CASSQTDGNNEKLFF	.	TRBV4-1	TRBJ1-4	.
TGTGCCAGTACCACGGAGGGGGCGGGCACTGAAGCTTTCTTT	CASTTEGAGTEAFF	TRBD1	TRBV19	TRBJ1-1	.
TGCAGCGTCCTTGTAAGACACGTATCCTACGAGCAGTACTTC	CSVLVRHVSYEQYF	.	TRBV29-1	TRBJ2-7	.
TGTGCCAGTACCGCGAGCTTAGGCAATCAGCCCCAGCATTTT	CASTASLGNQPQHF	.	TRBV19	TRBJ1-5	.
TGTGCCTGGGGAGGGGGCGATCAGCCCCAGCATTTT	CAWGGGDQPQHF	TRBD1	TRBV30	TRBJ1-5	.
TGTGCCAGCAGCGCGGGACAGGGGGCTACGGGCAATCAGCCCCAGCATTTT	CASSAGQGATGNQPQHF	.	TRBV21-1	TRBJ1-5	once
TGTGCCAGCAGTGGGGTGGGGGACAGGGGGCATTCCTACGAGCAGTACTTC	CASSGVGDRGHSYEQYF	TRBD1	TRBV28	TRBJ2-7	.
TGCGCCAGCATGAGGGTAGCGAGTGGAAACACCATATATTTT	CASMRVASGNTIYF	.	TRBV10-1	TRBJ1-3	few
TGCAGCGTGGTAACTAGCGGGAGACTTTCTAGCACAGATACGCAGTATTTT	CSVVTSGRLSSTDTQYF	TRBD2	TRBV29-1	TRBJ2-3	.
TGTGCCAGCAGTTACGACGGAGCAACTAATGAAAAACTGTTTTTT	CASSYDGATNEKLFF	.	TRBV6-5	TRBJ1-4	.
TGTGCCAGCAGCCCCCAGGGGCGCGGAGGAACTGAAGCTTTCTTT	CASSPQGRGGTEAFF	.	TRBV11-3	TRBJ1-1	.
TGTGCCAGCAGCCTAGACAGGGGGGGGAGCACAGATACGCAGTATTTT	CASSLDRGGSTDTQYF	TRBD1	TRBV7-8	TRBJ2-3	.
TGCAGCGTGGGACAGGGGATTAATGGCTACACCTTC	CSVGQGINGYTF	TRBD1	TRBV29-1	TRBJ1-2	.
TGTGCCAGCAGCCAAGGGGTCGCGGTGCCCCAGCATTTT	CASSQGVAVPQHF	.	TRBV6-6	TRBJ1-5	few
TGTGCCACCCAGGGGTATTCGATCCAAGCTTTCTTT	CATQGYSIQAFF	.	TRBV28	TRBJ1-1	once
TGTGCCAGCAGCGTAGTGTCGGGCGGGGGTATTACCGGGGAGCTGTTTTTT	CASSVVSGGGITGELFF	TRBD2	TRBV11-2	TRBJ2-2	.
TGTGCCAGCAGCTTAAGATCTACTGGGAATGGGGGGGAGCAGTACTTC	CASSLRSTGNGGEQYF	.	TRBV7-2	TRBJ2-7	.
TGTGCCAGCAGCCAAGATAGGGGGGGTGGGGGAACCACTTATGGCTACACCTTC	CASSQDRGGGGTTYGYTF	.	TRBV4-2	TRBJ1-2	.
TGTGCCAGCAGCCGTCAGGGGGCGATCGTTCAGCCCCAGCATTTT	CASSRQGAIVQPQHF	TRBD1	TRBV7-2	TRBJ1-5	few
TGTGCCAGCAGTCCCGACGGGGGTAAGGGGTCTGGGGCCAACGTCCTGACTTTC	CASSPDGGKGSGANVLTF	.	TRBV28	TRBJ2-6	few
TGTGCCAGCAGGGTATTGACTAGCGTCGATTCGAACACCGGGGAGCTGTTTTTT	CASRVLTSVDSNTGELFF	TRBD2	TRBV11-2	TRBJ2-2	.
TGTGCCAGCTCACTTGGGACTAGCGGGTCCACGGATACGCAGTATTTT	CASSLGTSGSTDTQYF	TRBD2	TRBV18	TRBJ2-3	.
TGTGCCAGCAGTTACTCAGAGGGGGGACTAGGGTACGAGCAGTACTTC	CASSYSEGGLGYEQYF	TRBD2	TRBV6-5	TRBJ2-7	.
TGCGCCAGCAGCCAAGATCGGGGCTCTGGGGCCAACGTCCTGACTTTC	CASSQDRGSGANVLTF	.	TRBV5-4	TRBJ2-6	.
TGTGCCAGCACCCTCGGGACAGGGAGACAAGAGACCCAGTACTTC	CASTLGTGRQETQYF	TRBD1	TRBV11-2	TRBJ2-5	once
TGTGCCAGCAGTCCAGGCAGGGTGGGCGGGGAGCTGTTTTTT	CASSPGRVGGELFF	.	TRBV27	TRBJ2-2	.
TGTGCCAGTTCCCCCCTCACCGGGACAGGGAAAACGGGCGAGCAGTACTTC	CASSPLTGTGKTGEQYF	TRBD1	TRBV19	TRBJ2-7	.
TGTGCCAGCAGTGGCCTTCCAGGGAGCAATCAGCCCCAGCATTTT	CASSGLPGSNQPQHF	.	TRBV6-1	TRBJ1-5	.
TGTGCCAGCAGTTTAAGGGACATGATCTCCTACGAGCAGTACTTC	CASSLRDMISYEQYF	.	TRBV28	TRBJ2-7	.
TGTGCCAGCAGCTTGGGACAGGGAGTAAGCTATGGCTACACCTTC	CASSLGQGVSYGYTF	TRBD1	TRBV5-5	TRBJ1-2	.
TGTGCCAGCAGCTCATCCGGGACAGGGTCAGACGAGCAGTGCTTC	CASSSSGTGSDEQCF	TRBD1	TRBV4-2	TRBJ2-7	.
TGTGCCAGGTGGGGGCGGAACACCGGGGAGCTGTTTTTT	CARWGRNTGELFF	.	TRBV6-5	TRBJ2-2	.
TGTGCCAGCAGCTTGGGACAGGGGTACAATGAGCAGTTCTTC	CASSLGQGYNEQFF	TRBD1	TRBV5-6	TRBJ2-1	.
TGCGCCAGCAGTGGACCGACTAGCGGGAGAGTAGGCGGGGAGCTGTTTTTT	CASSGPTSGRVGGELFF	TRBD2	TRBV10-1	TRBJ2-2	.
TGTGCCAGCAGTCGGGTCGGCTACAATCAGCCCCAGCATTTT	CASSRVGYNQPQHF	.	TRBV27	TRBJ1-5	.
TGTGCCAGCATTACCGGGACTTCTACTAGGCCCTACGAGCAGTACTTC	CASITGTSTRPYEQYF	.	TRBV14	TRBJ2-7	once
TGTGCCAGCAGCCAAGGGGGACTGCAGATTTGGAACACTGAAGCTTTCTTT	CASSQGGLQIWNTEAFF	.	TRBV4-2	TRBJ1-1	.